The clone carrying this TCR beta chain was seen more than once but under ten times. The antigen is undetermined. Trimming left V 4 bases short and J 0 bases short, with 7 bases between. This CDR3 region has 14 residues. CDR1 and CDR2 from the germline V gene are MNHEY and SVGAGI. The data were taken from a study of cytomegalovirus exposure and HLA in healthy donors. Findings of the study overall: The study labeled fewer than 200 TCR beta chains cytomegalovirus-associated.

The PCR used 60 Vbeta and 13 Jbeta primers. The table came from immunoSEQ multiplex PCR; TCRdb's copy has only in-frame clones and leaves some out. Among about 150,000 clones, approximately 70% were seen once, and the ten largest hold about 2%. The specimen sequenced was PBMCs. This receptor was identified in a woman in her fifties or sixties in good health and CMV-seropositive. V is TRBV6-5 and J is TRBJ1-5; a possible D gene is TRBD1 (6 bases). The CDR3 region has the DNA TGTGCCAGCAGTTCAGGGGATAGCAATCAGCCCCAGCATTTT. It codes for CASSSGDSNQPQHF.